One and the same sample provided the 21 T cell receptor beta chains below, sequenced in a study of blood T cell repertoires in COVID-19. Method: immunoSEQ multiplex PCR; TCRdb's copy keeps in-frame clones and lacks some. The repertoire holds about 130,000 clones, with about 77% as singletons. The specimen was peripheral blood. The source of these receptors is a man older than 75 with acute or convalescent COVID-19.

The V call is TRBV5-1, the J call TRBJ2-5; TRBD2 agrees at 8 bases. V trimming: 0 bases; J trimming: 5 bases; junction bases outside the gene matches: 6. CDR3 length: 15 residues. Per germline, CDR1 SGHRS and CDR2 YFSETQ. The CDR3 DNA is TGCGCCAGCAGCTTGGCGGGGGGGCCCGGGGAGACCCAGTACTTC. Translation gives CASSLAGGPGETQYF.

The chain combines TRBV7-9 with TRBJ1-4; perhaps TRBD1 as D (6 bases). V was trimmed by 2 bases and J by 8 bases, leaving 9 bases between them. Per the germline V gene, CDR1 is SEHNR and CDR2 is FQNEAQ (reference sequence). The CDR3 spans 13 residues. In DNA form, the CDR3 reads TGTGCCAGCAGCTTAAGGGGACAAGAAAAACTGTTTTTT. Translated, it gives CASSLRGQEKLFF.

The rearrangement links TRBV30 to TRBJ1-2, with 7 bases lining up with TRBD1. V gave up 0 bases and J gave up 7 bases; unmatched junction bases: 8. Germline V gene lookup returns CDR1 GTSNPN and CDR2 SVGIG (reference sequence). The CDR3 contains 14 residues. The CDR3 coding sequence is TGTGCCTGGAGTGTACGCGAGGGGGCCAGTGGCTACACCTTC. This encodes CAWSVREGASGYTF.

Here the CDR3 DNA reads TGTGCCAGCAGTTCCCAGGGGGAGAACACTGAAGCTTTCTTT. Translating it yields CASSSQGENTEAFF. V gene TRBV6-4 combines with J gene TRBJ1-1, with 7 positions matching TRBD1. CDR3 size: 14 residues. Germline loops: CDR1 MRHNA, CDR2 SNTAGT. V dropped 5 bases and J dropped 1; count of bases not matched to a gene: 4.

This CDR3 reads CASSARTGGTDTQYF. The CDR3 DNA follows: TGTGCCAGCAGCGCCAGGACAGGGGGAACAGATACGCAGTATTTT. The chain employs TRBV5-4 and TRBJ2-3; 10 positions agree with TRBD1. V trimming: 4 bases; J trimming: 3 bases; junction bases outside the gene matches: 5. This CDR3 region has 15 residues. Germline lookup yields CDR1 SGHNT and CDR2 YYREEE (reference sequence).

This chain links TRBV4-3 with TRBJ2-3; 11 nucleotides match TRBD2. The CDR3 runs 16 residues. Germline V lookup: CDR1 LGHNA, CDR2 YSLEER. Trimming removed 1 base from V and 5 bases from J; junction bases left unmatched: 5. CDR3 sequence (DNA): TGCGCCAGCAGCCAAGTTAGCGGGGGGGCCTTAGATACGCAGTATTTT. The encoded protein is CASSQVSGGALDTQYF.

V is TRBV6-5 and J is TRBJ1-1; D gene ambiguous. Germline CDR1 is MNHEY and CDR2 is SVGAGI. Trimming shortened V by 6 bases and J by 3 bases, and 11 bases separated the two germline ends. The CDR3 sequence is 13 residues long. CDR3 residues: CASSPIGYTEAFF. The CDR3 DNA sequence: TGTGCCAGCAGCCCCATCGGGTACACTGAAGCTTTCTTT.

CDR3 loop: CASSLRQGGIQPQHF. CDR3 in DNA: TGTGCCAGCAGCTTGCGACAGGGGGGAATTCAGCCCCAGCATTTT. This chain uses TRBV5-6 with TRBJ1-5, with TRBD1 identical over 9 bases. This CDR3 comprises 15 residues. Trimming cost V 1 base and J 6 bases; bases outside gene matches: 5. The germline V gene encodes CDR1 SGHDT and CDR2 YYEEEE. Looking up the rest from reference TRBV5-6 and TRBJ1-5 gives the full variable domain: DAGVTQSPTHLIKTRGQQVTLRCSPKSGHDTVSWYQQALGQGPQFIFQYYEEEERQRGNFPDRFSGHQFPNYSSELNVNALLLGDSALYLCASSLRQGGIQPQHFGDGTRLSIL.

The chain couples TRBV19 to TRBJ2-7, with a tentative D call TRBD2 (6 bases). The germline gives CDR1 LNHDA, CDR2 SQIVND (reference sequence). CDR3 length: 16 amino acids. Trimming took off 1 base at V and 0 bases at J, with 13 bases between the two ends. The CDR3 bases are TGTGCCAGTAGTATAGGAGTCGGGGGTTTCTCCTACGAGCAGTACTTC. Its translation is CASSIGVGGFSYEQYF. Filled out from reference TRBV19 and TRBJ2-7, the complete variable domain reads DGGITQSPKYLFRKEGQNVTLSCEQNLNHDAMYWYRQDPGQGLRLIYYSQIVNDFQKGDIAEGYSVSREKKESFPLTVTSAQKNPTAFYLCASSIGVGGFSYEQYFGPGTRLTVT.

V and J are TRBV18 and TRBJ2-7; perhaps TRBD1 as D (6 bases). The CDR3 is 15 amino acids. CDR1 and CDR2 from the germline V gene are KGHSH and LQKENI. V was pared by 3 bases and J by 4 bases, with 16 bases between. CDR3 bases: TGTGCCAGCTCACCTGGGACAACACTGGGGTACGAGCAGTACTTC. Protein: CASSPGTTLGYEQYF.

This clone has just one count. The chain couples TRBV3-1 (or the pseudogene TRBV3-2) to TRBJ1-3; possible D gene TRBD1, 6 bases. This CDR3 region has 17 residues. Germline V gene sequence: CDR1 LGHDT, CDR2 YNNKEL (reference sequence). The V end lost 0 bases, the J end lost 0 bases, and 12 bases lay between the germline ends. CDR3 DNA: TGTGCCAGCAGCCAAGACAGGGGACCCTTCTCTGGAAACACCATATATTTT. Encoded protein: CASSQDRGPFSGNTIYF.

The J gene is TRBJ1-1, the V gene TRBV3-1 (or the pseudogene TRBV3-2); tentative D call: TRBD1 (5 bases). V lost 7 bases and J lost 4, with 16 bases in between. The CDR3 spans 14 residues. The germline gives CDR1 LGHDT, CDR2 YNNKEL (reference sequence). The CDR3: CASNSREGGTEAFF. In nucleotides, the CDR3 is TGTGCCAGCAACTCCAGGGAAGGTGGCACTGAAGCTTTCTTT.

The table lists this clone with a count of one. This chain uses TRBV3-1 (or the pseudogene TRBV3-2) with TRBJ2-7; 9 bases match TRBD2. V shed 2 bases, J shed 6 bases, and the junction held 5 bases outside the gene matches. CDR1 LGHDT and CDR2 YNNKEL come from the germline V gene (reference sequence). This CDR3 is built from 14 residues. CDR3 region: CASSQSGGSCEQYF. Written as DNA, the CDR3 is TGTGCCAGCAGCCAAAGCGGGGGGAGTTGCGAGCAGTACTTC.

V and J are TRBV9 and TRBJ2-3; 7 bases line up with TRBD2. From germline, CDR1 is SGDLS and CDR2 YYNGEE. CDR3 length: 18 amino acids. V was clipped by 0 bases and J by 2 bases; unmatched bases: 12. The CDR3 loop reads CASSVASFGGDYTDTQYF. In DNA form, the CDR3 reads TGTGCCAGCAGCGTAGCAAGTTTTGGGGGGGACTACACAGATACGCAGTATTTT. Based on the CDR3 plus reference TRBV9 and TRBJ2-3, the full variable domain is DSGVTQTPKHLITATGQRVTLRCSPRSGDLSVYWYQQSLDQGLQFLIQYYNGEERAKGNILERFSAQQFPDLHSELNLSSLELGDSALYFCASSVASFGGDYTDTQYFGPGTRLTVL.

The genes are TRBV2 and TRBJ1-5, with 7 bases that match TRBD1. The V segment lost 1 base and the J segment 6 bases; nucleotides outside the gene matches: 6. This CDR3 is built from 15 residues. From germline, CDR1 is SNHLY and CDR2 FYNNEI. CDR3 protein: CASSEDAGGSQPQHF. The CDR3, as DNA: TGTGCCAGCAGTGAAGACGCAGGGGGTTCTCAGCCCCAGCATTTT.

The chain carries TRBV7-9 and TRBJ1-6, with D uncertain. V lost 1 base and J lost 7, with 11 bases in between. Looked up from germline, CDR1 is SEHNR and CDR2 is FQNEAQ (reference sequence). The CDR3 has 15 amino acids. CDR3 sequence (DNA): TGTGCCAGCAGCTTAGTGGGCGCGGGGAATTCACCCCTCCACTTT. It specifies CASSLVGAGNSPLHF.

The chain carries TRBV6-6 and TRBJ1-6; the D gene is possibly TRBD1 (6 bases). Germline lookup yields CDR1 MNHNY and CDR2 SVGAGI (reference sequence). This CDR3 contains 15 residues. V was clipped by 7 bases and J by 4 bases, with 14 bases between them. For the CDR3, the DNA is TGTGCCAGCATCTTGACTCAGGGGTATAATTCACCCCTCCACTTT. Translating gives CASILTQGYNSPLHF.

The V gene is TRBV27, the J gene TRBJ2-7; 7 bases match TRBD1. V gave up 4 bases and J gave up 4 bases; unmatched junction bases: 13. The CDR3 sequence is 16 residues long. Looked up from germline, CDR1 is MNHEY and CDR2 is SMNVEV (reference sequence). The CDR3 sequence: CASSSYDTGQLYEQYF. The CDR3 DNA sequence: TGTGCCAGCAGTTCCTATGATACGGGACAGTTATACGAGCAGTACTTC.

The V gene is TRBV12-3 or TRBV12-4, the J gene TRBJ2-1; D may be TRBD2 (5 bases). The CDR3 sequence is 12 residues long. Between the trimmed V and J ends, which lost 2 bases and 8 bases, there was a span of 7 bases. The CDR3 here is CASSLTGYEQFF. DNA of the CDR3: TGTGCCAGCAGTTTAACGGGGTATGAGCAGTTCTTC.

V gene TRBV3-1 (or the pseudogene TRBV3-2) combines with J gene TRBJ1-6; no definite D call. Germline values: CDR1 LGHDT, CDR2 YNNKEL (reference sequence). The CDR3 runs to 13 residues. The V gene lost 1 base and the J gene lost 16 bases, with 14 bases spanning the gap. This CDR3 reads CASSQGGGLSLHF. The DNA of the CDR3 is TGTGCCAGCAGCCAAGGGGGAGGATTAAGTCTCCACTTT.

Only a few counts were recorded for this clone. The V and J genes are TRBV2 and TRBJ2-7; a weak D match, TRBD1 (6 bases). V was trimmed by 4 bases and J by 0 bases, leaving 10 bases between them. The CDR3 loop spans 14 amino acids. CDR1 SNHLY and CDR2 FYNNEI come from the germline V gene. CDR3 protein: CASSVDRSSYEQYF. The CDR3 DNA sequence: TGTGCCAGCAGTGTGGACAGAAGCTCCTACGAGCAGTACTTC. Drawing the rest from reference TRBV2 and TRBJ2-7, the complete variable domain is EPEVTQTPSHQVTQMGQEVILRCVPISNHLYFYWYRQILGQKVEFLVSFYNNEISEKSEIFDDQFSVERPDGSNFTLKIRSTKLEDSAMYFCASSVDRSSYEQYFGPGTRLTVT.